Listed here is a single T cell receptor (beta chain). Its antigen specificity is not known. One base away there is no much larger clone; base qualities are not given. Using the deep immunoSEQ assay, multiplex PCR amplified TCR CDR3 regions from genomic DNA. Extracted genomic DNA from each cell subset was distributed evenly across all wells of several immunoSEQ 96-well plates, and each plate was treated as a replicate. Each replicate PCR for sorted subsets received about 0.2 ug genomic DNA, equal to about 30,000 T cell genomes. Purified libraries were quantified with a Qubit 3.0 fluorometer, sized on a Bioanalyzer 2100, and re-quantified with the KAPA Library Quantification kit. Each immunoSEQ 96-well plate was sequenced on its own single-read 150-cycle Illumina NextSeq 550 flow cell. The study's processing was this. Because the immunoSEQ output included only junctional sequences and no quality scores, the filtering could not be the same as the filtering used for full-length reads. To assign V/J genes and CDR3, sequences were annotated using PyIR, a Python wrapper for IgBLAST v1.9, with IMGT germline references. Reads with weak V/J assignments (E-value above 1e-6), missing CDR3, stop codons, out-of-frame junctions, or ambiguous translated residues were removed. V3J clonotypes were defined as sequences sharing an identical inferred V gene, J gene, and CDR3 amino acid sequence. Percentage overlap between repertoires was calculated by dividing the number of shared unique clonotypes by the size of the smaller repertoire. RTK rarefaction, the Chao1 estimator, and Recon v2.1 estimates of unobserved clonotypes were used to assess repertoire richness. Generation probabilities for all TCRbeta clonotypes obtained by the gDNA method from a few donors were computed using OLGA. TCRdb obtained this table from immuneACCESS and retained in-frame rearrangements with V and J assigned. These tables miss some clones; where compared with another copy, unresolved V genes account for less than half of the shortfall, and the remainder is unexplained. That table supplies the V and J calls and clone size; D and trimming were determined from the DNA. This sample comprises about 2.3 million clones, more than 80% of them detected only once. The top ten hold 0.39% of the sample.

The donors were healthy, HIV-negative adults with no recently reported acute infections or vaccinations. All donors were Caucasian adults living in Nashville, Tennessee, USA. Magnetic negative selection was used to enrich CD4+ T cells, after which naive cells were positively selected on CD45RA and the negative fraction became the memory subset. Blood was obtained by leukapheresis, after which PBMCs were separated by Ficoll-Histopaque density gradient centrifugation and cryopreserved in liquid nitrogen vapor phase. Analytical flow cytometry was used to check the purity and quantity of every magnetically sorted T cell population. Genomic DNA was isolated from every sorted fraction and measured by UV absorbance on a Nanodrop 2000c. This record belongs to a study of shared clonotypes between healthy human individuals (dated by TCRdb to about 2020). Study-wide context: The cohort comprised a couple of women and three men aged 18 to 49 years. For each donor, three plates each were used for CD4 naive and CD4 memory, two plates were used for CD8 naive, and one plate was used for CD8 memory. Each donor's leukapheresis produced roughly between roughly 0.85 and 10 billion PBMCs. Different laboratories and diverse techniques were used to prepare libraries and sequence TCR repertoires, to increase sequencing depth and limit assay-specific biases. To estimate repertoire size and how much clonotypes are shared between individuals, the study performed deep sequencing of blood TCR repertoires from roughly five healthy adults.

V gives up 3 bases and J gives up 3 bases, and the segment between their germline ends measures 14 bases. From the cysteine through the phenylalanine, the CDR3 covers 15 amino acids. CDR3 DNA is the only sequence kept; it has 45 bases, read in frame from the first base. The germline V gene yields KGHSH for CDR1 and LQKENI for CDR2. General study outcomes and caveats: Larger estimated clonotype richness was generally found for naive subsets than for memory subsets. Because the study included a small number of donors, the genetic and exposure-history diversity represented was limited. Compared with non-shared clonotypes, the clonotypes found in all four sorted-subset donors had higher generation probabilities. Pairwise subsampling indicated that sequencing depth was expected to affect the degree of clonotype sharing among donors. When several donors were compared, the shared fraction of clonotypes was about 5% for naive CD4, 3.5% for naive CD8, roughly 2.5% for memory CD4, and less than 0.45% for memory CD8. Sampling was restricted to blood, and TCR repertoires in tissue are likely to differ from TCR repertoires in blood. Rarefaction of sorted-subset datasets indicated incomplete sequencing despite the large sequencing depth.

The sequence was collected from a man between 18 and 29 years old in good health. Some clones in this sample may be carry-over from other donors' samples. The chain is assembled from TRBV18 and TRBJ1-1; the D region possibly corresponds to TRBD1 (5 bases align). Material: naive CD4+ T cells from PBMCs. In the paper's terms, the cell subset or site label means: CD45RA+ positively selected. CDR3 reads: CASSPAVLGDTEAFF. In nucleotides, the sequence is TGTGCCAGCTCACCGGCGGTTTTAGGGGACACTGAAGCTTTCTTT. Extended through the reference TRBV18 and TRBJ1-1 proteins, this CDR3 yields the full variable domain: NAGVMQNPRHLVRRRGQEARLRCSPMKGHSHVYWYRQLPEEGLKFMVYLQKENIIDESGMPKERFSAEFPKEGPSILRIQQVVRGDSAAYFCASSPAVLGDTEAFFGQGTRLTVV.